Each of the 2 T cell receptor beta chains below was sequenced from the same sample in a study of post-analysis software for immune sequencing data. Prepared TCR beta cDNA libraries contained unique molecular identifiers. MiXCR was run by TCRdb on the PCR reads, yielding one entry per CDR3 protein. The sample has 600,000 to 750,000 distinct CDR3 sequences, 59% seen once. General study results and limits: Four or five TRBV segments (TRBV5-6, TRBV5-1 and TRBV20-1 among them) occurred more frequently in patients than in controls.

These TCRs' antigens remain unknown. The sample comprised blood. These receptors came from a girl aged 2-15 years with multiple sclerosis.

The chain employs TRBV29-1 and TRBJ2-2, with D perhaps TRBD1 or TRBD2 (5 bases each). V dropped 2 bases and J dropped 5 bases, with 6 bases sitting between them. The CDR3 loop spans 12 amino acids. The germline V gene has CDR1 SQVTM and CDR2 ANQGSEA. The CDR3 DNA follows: TGCAGCGTTGAATGGGGGACCGGGGAGCTGTTTTTT. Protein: CSVEWGTGELFF.

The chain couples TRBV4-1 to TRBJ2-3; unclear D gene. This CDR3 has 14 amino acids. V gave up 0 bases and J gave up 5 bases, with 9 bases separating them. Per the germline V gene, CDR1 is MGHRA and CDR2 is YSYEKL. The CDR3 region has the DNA TGCGCCAGCAGCCAAGATCCAGGAAGAGATACGCAGTATTTT. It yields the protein CASSQDPGRDTQYF.